This TCR beta chain was observed in a study of blood T cell repertoires in COVID-19. Study as a whole: Samples taken during acute and convalescent COVID-19 were collected in the United States, Italy and Spain.

This CDR3 contains 15 residues. V gave up 7 bases and J gave up 5 bases; unmatched junction bases: 4. Germline-derived CDR1 and CDR2 are SNHLY and FYNNEI. TCRdb's table, derived via immunoSEQ multiplex PCR, lists solely in-frame clones and lacks some. The data contain over 150,000 clones, about 85% of them singletons. The rearrangement links TRBV2 to TRBJ2-1, with 14 bases aligning to TRBD2. This receptor was identified in a woman aged 60 to 75 with COVID-19, enrolled during active disease. Sequencing was carried out using peripheral blood. CDR3 nucleotides: TGTGCCAGCACCCGACTAGCGGGAGGGGACAATGAGCAGTTCTTC. Encoded protein: CASTRLAGGDNEQFF.